This is a list of T cell receptor beta chains from one sample in a study of shared clonotypes between healthy human individuals. Assay used: immunoSEQ multiplex PCR; TCRdb lists only in-frame clones, some missing. Among 730,000 or so clones listed, roughly 78% were seen once. The sample consisted of memory CD4+ T cells sorted from blood. The receptors come from a woman aged 25 to 39 in good health. Each CDR3 is given with its conserved first and last residue. A D gene is named only where the DNA matches it firmly. Expanded clones get a size class; other rows say once, few or many, or leave the size out.

J,D,size,V,DNA,CDR3
TRBJ1-1,TRBD1,NA,TRBV28,TGTGCCAGCAGCCCAGGGGGCTACACTGAAGCTTTCTTT,CASSPGGYTEAFF
TRBJ2-6,NA,NA,TRBV2,TGTGCCAGCAGCCCCTCCCGGACAGATAACTCTGGGGCCAACGTCCTGACTTTC,CASSPSRTDNSGANVLTF
TRBJ1-2,NA,NA,TRBV20-1,TGCAGTGCTAGAGCCGCCTATGGCTACACCTTC,CSARAAYGYTF
TRBJ1-4,TRBD1,NA,TRBV6-1,TGTGCCAGCAGTCGACAGGGGGCCGGTGAAAAACTGTTTTTT,CASSRQGAGEKLFF
TRBJ2-3,TRBD2,few,TRBV27,TGTGCCAGCCGGGACTATACCTTCACAGATACGCAGTATTTT,CASRDYTFTDTQYF
TRBJ2-1,TRBD2,many,TRBV29-1,TGCAGCGCCCTCCCTAGCGGGACGTACAATGAGCAGTTCTTC,CSALPSGTYNEQFF
TRBJ2-1,TRBD2,few,TRBV27,TGTGCCAGCAGTCCCGGGAGTCTAGCGGAGACCTTTTCCGGGGATGAGCAGTTCTTC,CASSPGSLAETFSGDEQFF
TRBJ2-7,NA,NA,TRBV5-4,TGTGCCAGCAGCCCCCGGGACACCTCCTACGAGCAGTACTTC,CASSPRDTSYEQYF
TRBJ2-1,NA,once,TRBV27,TGTGCCAGCAGTGGACGCAATGAGCAGTTCTTC,CASSGRNEQFF
TRBJ1-4,TRBD1,few,TRBV27,TGTGCCAGCAGTTATCGGACAGGTAGAGATGAAAAACTGTTTTTT,CASSYRTGRDEKLFF
TRBJ1-2,TRBD1,many,TRBV28,TGTGCCAGCAGTAACAGGGGCACGTATGGCTACACCTTC,CASSNRGTYGYTF
TRBJ1-4,TRBD1,NA,TRBV28,TGTGCCACCGGATTATCCCAGACAGGGGTTAATGAAAAACTGTTTTTT,CATGLSQTGVNEKLFF
TRBJ2-3,NA,NA,TRBV9,TGTGCCAGCAGCGCCCCAGGATACCCTAGCACAGATACGCAGTATTTT,CASSAPGYPSTDTQYF
TRBJ2-5,NA,many,TRBV30,TGTGCCTGGATGTATAAGGGCACAGCTCAAGAGACCCAGTACTTC,CAWMYKGTAQETQYF
TRBJ1-1,NA,few,TRBV14,TGTGCCAGCAGCCCGAAGGGGTGGGGGTGGGACACTGAAGCTTTCTTT,CASSPKGWGWDTEAFF
TRBJ1-5,NA,once,TRBV6-1,TGTGCCAGCAGTGAAGTTCCGGGCAATCAGCCCCAGCATTTT,CASSEVPGNQPQHF
TRBJ2-2,NA,NA,TRBV11-2,TGTGCCAGCAGCTCAAACCGGGTGTGGGCCGGGGAGCTGTTTTTT,CASSSNRVWAGELFF
TRBJ2-5,NA,NA,TRBV28,TGTGCCAGCAGTTTCCAGGGGACAAGGGAGACCCAGTACTTC,CASSFQGTRETQYF
TRBJ2-3,TRBD2,NA,TRBV7-9,TGTGCCAGCGCACTGGGGAGGGGTGGCACAGATACGCAGTATTTT,CASALGRGGTDTQYF
TRBJ2-7,NA,NA,TRBV29-1,TGCAGCGTTGAGGGGAGGCAGGGTAGTGGGGAGCAGTACTTC,CSVEGRQGSGEQYF
TRBJ2-7,NA,few,TRBV7-2,TGTGCCAGCAGCCCCTCGGTGGGTGACTACGAGCAGTACTTC,CASSPSVGDYEQYF
TRBJ1-4,NA,NA,TRBV5-1,TGCGCCAGCAGCACAGGGTCGGGAATGAAACTGTTTTTT,CASSTGSGMKLFF
TRBJ2-1,NA,many,TRBV5-1,TGCGCCAGCAGCTTTGTAAGCGGAGCCTACAATGAGCAGTTCTTC,CASSFVSGAYNEQFF